Below, 28 T cell receptor beta chains from the same sample are listed, as sequenced in a study of cytomegalovirus exposure and HLA in healthy donors. The protocol was immunoSEQ multiplex PCR, while the TCRdb copy is restricted to in-frame clones and leaves out a portion. The sample yields more than 140,000 clones, around 90% seen once. Sample: PBMCs. These receptors were collected from a woman younger than 35 in good health and CMV-seropositive.

The gene calls are TRBV6-5 and TRBJ2-7; 9 bases match TRBD2. The CDR3 runs to 14 residues. CDR1 MNHEY and CDR2 SVGAGI come from the germline V gene. Trimming at V came to 5 bases and at J to 2 bases, leaving 4 bases not matched to a gene. Here the CDR3 DNA reads TGTGCCAGCAGTCAAAGACTAGCGGCCTACGAGCAGTACTTC. It is translated as CASSQRLAAYEQYF.

Here the CDR3 DNA reads TGTGCCAGCAACCGACAGGGCGGCGAGCAGTACTTC. As protein: CASNRQGGEQYF. The rearrangement joins TRBV19 to TRBJ2-7; TRBD1 matches 7 bases. J was trimmed by 6 bases and V by 9 bases; bases with no gene match: 8. There are 12 residues in the CDR3. The germline gives CDR1 LNHDA, CDR2 SQIVND (reference sequence).

The V gene is TRBV5-1, the J gene TRBJ2-5; TRBD2 is a possible D gene (5 bases). CDR3 length: 13 amino acids. V was shortened by 4 bases and J by 4 bases, with 11 bases between the two germline ends. Germline CDR1 reads SGHRS; CDR2 reads YFSETQ. The CDR3 nucleotides are TGCGCCAGCAGCAACACGGCGGGAGAGACCCAGTACTTC. Translation: CASSNTAGETQYF.

The rearrangement joins TRBV28 to TRBJ2-5, with D unresolved. V was shortened by 6 bases and J by 3 bases, with 17 bases between the two germline ends. Germline V lookup: CDR1 MDHEN, CDR2 SYDVKM. This CDR3 contains 15 residues. CDR3 residues: CASSLNPVGEETQYF. The CDR3 DNA reads as TGTGCCAGCAGCCTCAATCCTGTAGGAGAAGAGACCCAGTACTTC.

The chain employs TRBV9 and TRBJ1-5, with unresolved D. Germline V gene data show CDR1 as SGDLS and CDR2 as YYNGEE. This CDR3 has 15 amino acids. Trimming took off 0 bases at V and 1 base at J, with 8 bases between the two ends. CDR3 loop: CASSVDGDSNQPQHF. In DNA, the CDR3 is TGTGCCAGCAGCGTAGATGGAGACAGCAATCAGCCCCAGCATTTT.

V gene TRBV29-1 combines with J gene TRBJ1-4; 7 bases are shared with TRBD1. CDR3 length: 14 amino acids. CDR1 SQVTM and CDR2 ANQGSEA come from the germline V gene. Germline trimming cut 4 bases from V and 8 bases from J; bases unmatched to any gene: 10. This CDR3 reads CSVGTGVSGEKLFF. As DNA, the CDR3 is TGCAGCGTTGGAACAGGGGTCTCTGGGGAAAAACTGTTTTTT.

The chain joins TRBV19 to TRBJ1-2; 9 nucleotides match TRBD1. V lost 11 bases, J lost 5 bases, and 6 bases stayed unmatched. Germline-derived CDR1 and CDR2 are LNHDA and SQIVND (reference sequence). This CDR3 is 12 amino acids long. In nucleotides, the CDR3 is TGTGCCGGCTACGACAGGGGGTATGGCTACACCTTC. It specifies CAGYDRGYGYTF.

The CDR3 DNA reads TGTGCCAGCAGCGAGGGGACAGAGAGCTCTGGGGCCAACGTCCTGACTTTC. It is translated as CASSEGTESSGANVLTF. J is TRBJ2-6 and V is TRBV9; TRBD1 agrees at 7 bases. In germline, CDR1 is SGDLS, CDR2 YYNGEE. This CDR3 is 17 amino acids long. V shed 3 bases, J shed 0 bases, and the junction held 6 bases outside the gene matches.

The chain recombines TRBV11-2 with TRBJ1-2, with a tentative D call TRBD1 (6 bases). The CDR3 totals 13 residues. V was shortened by 8 bases and J by 5 bases, with 15 bases between the two germline ends. In germline, CDR1 is SGHAT, CDR2 FQNNGV. The CDR3 sequence: CASASRTEYGYTF. CDR3 DNA sequence: TGTGCCAGCGCAAGCAGGACAGAATATGGCTACACCTTC.

The chain combines TRBV5-4 with TRBJ2-1; TRBD1 matches 9 bases. The J segment lost 4 bases and the V segment lost 0 bases, leaving 2 bases of the junction unmatched. In germline, CDR1 is SGHNT, CDR2 YYREEE (reference sequence). The CDR3 spans 15 residues. In DNA, the CDR3 is TGTGCCAGCAGCTTGGGGGACAGGGCTTACAATGAGCAGTTCTTC. Translation gives CASSLGDRAYNEQFF.

The CDR3 protein is CASSFGEETQYF. The CDR3 DNA reads as TGTGCCAGCAGCTTCGGAGAAGAGACCCAGTACTTC. The gene calls are TRBV7-9 and TRBJ2-5; the D is unclear. V was shortened by 3 bases and J by 3 bases, with 5 bases between the two germline ends. CDR1 SEHNR and CDR2 FQNEAQ come from the germline V gene (reference sequence). CDR3 length: 12 amino acids.

This rearrangement joins TRBV6-1 to TRBJ1-2; 8 bases map to TRBD1. The CDR3 is 15 residues long. V lost 2 bases to trimming and J lost 4 bases; unmatched junction nucleotides: 6. Germline V lookup: CDR1 MNHNS, CDR2 SASEGT. CDR3 nucleotides: TGTGCCAGCAGTGAAAACCCCAGGGGGCTCTATGGCTACACCTTC. The encoded protein is CASSENPRGLYGYTF.

In DNA, the CDR3 is TGTGCCAGCAGCCCCCGGCGAGCGGGGGGCTACAATGAGCAGTTCTTC. It is translated as CASSPRRAGGYNEQFF. J is TRBJ2-1 and V is TRBV28; the match to TRBD2 covers 9 bases. Germline-derived CDR1 and CDR2 are MDHEN and SYDVKM. V shed 6 bases, J shed 3 bases, and the junction held 9 bases outside the gene matches. The CDR3 length is 16 residues.

The chain joins TRBV12-5 to TRBJ2-7; 11 nucleotides align to TRBD2. Looked up from germline, CDR1 is LGHNT and CDR2 is FRNRAP. The CDR3 is 14 residues long. Unmatched junction bases numbered 4, after V lost 0 bases and J lost 9 bases. The CDR3 DNA reads as TGTGCTAGTGGTTTGGTGCTAGCGGGAGGTCGGCAGTACTTC. Translation gives CASGLVLAGGRQYF.

The chain is built from TRBV4-1 and TRBJ2-3, with D perhaps TRBD2 (6 bases). Germline V gene lookup returns CDR1 MGHRA and CDR2 YSYEKL. Trimming removed 0 bases from V and 4 bases from J, with 14 bases in between. The CDR3 covers 16 residues. The CDR3 DNA follows: TGCGCCAGCAGCCAAGATCCCGGGAGCGGGTCAGATACGCAGTATTTT. It translates to CASSQDPGSGSDTQYF.

This chain links TRBV2 with TRBJ2-4; no reliable D call. The CDR3 runs to 16 residues. V was clipped by 2 bases and J by 3 bases, with 14 bases between them. Germline lookup yields CDR1 SNHLY and CDR2 FYNNEI. For the CDR3, the DNA is TGTGCCAGCAGTGAAATCAAGGTCGCAGGCAAAAACATTCAGTACTTC. It translates to CASSEIKVAGKNIQYF. Combining the CDR3 with reference TRBV2 and TRBJ2-4 gives the whole variable domain EPEVTQTPSHQVTQMGQEVILRCVPISNHLYFYWYRQILGQKVEFLVSFYNNEISEKSEIFDDQFSVERPDGSNFTLKIRSTKLEDSAMYFCASSEIKVAGKNIQYFGAGTRLSVL.

V and J are TRBV28 and TRBJ1-5; the match to TRBD1 covers 10 bases. Losses at the gene ends were 5 bases for V and 5 bases for J; bases not matched to a gene: 6. The CDR3 spans 15 residues. Germline-derived CDR1 and CDR2 are MDHEN and SYDVKM. The CDR3 protein is CASSSPGQGHQPQHF. The DNA for the CDR3 is TGTGCCAGCAGTAGTCCGGGACAGGGGCATCAGCCCCAGCATTTT.

The chain joins TRBV28 to TRBJ2-2, with 9 bases that match TRBD2. V lost 2 bases and J lost 7; bases outside the gene matches: 2. This CDR3 comprises 14 residues. Germline CDR1 MDHEN, CDR2 SYDVKM. CDR3 DNA: TGTGCCAGCAGTTTAAGCGGGAGGAACGGGGAGCTGTTTTTT. Its translation: CASSLSGRNGELFF.

The chain links TRBV5-1 to TRBJ2-5; 9 nucleotides agree with TRBD2. This CDR3 has 14 amino acids. V was clipped by 8 bases and J by 1 base; unmatched bases: 6. Germline CDR1 SGHRS, CDR2 YFSETQ. The DNA for the CDR3 is TGCGCCAGTAAGGTAGCGGGAGCCCAAGAGACCCAGTACTTC. It yields the protein CASKVAGAQETQYF.

The gene calls are TRBV10-1 and TRBJ2-1, with D perhaps TRBD2 (6 bases). CDR1 is WNHNN, CDR2 SYGVQD, per germline (reference sequence). The CDR3 covers 13 residues. Trimming shortened V by 4 bases and J by 7 bases, and 11 bases separated the two germline ends. CDR3 nucleotide sequence: TGCGCCAGCAGTGCGGGGGACGAGAATGAGCAGTTCTTC. Translating gives CASSAGDENEQFF.

The chain has TRBV4-2 and TRBJ1-3, with D tentatively TRBD1 (5 bases). Trimming left V 3 bases short and J 2 bases short, with 14 bases between. CDR1 and CDR2 from the germline V gene are LGHNA and YNFKEQ. The CDR3 is 16 residues long. In DNA form, the CDR3 reads TGTGCCAGCAGCCAGGGGGGGGGTAACCCTGGAAACACCATATATTTT. This encodes CASSQGGGNPGNTIYF.

This clone was detected only once. The chain combines TRBV6-6 with TRBJ2-7, with 7 positions matching TRBD2. The germline CDR1 and CDR2 sequences are MNHNY and SVGAGI (reference sequence). The CDR3 has 12 residues. The CDR3 region has the DNA TGTGTCACGCGGGAGTCGTTAAACGAGCAGTACTTC. As protein: CVTRESLNEQYF.

The gene calls are TRBV7-2 and TRBJ2-2; 8 bases agree with TRBD1. V shed 5 bases and J 5 bases; nucleotides not matched to a gene: 7. The V gene's germline CDR1 is SGHTA and CDR2 FQGNSA. The CDR3 consists of 15 residues. The CDR3 protein is CASSMDREWTGELFF. The CDR3 DNA reads as TGTGCCAGCAGCATGGACAGGGAGTGGACCGGGGAGCTGTTTTTT.

Here the CDR3 reads CASSQGGQGAFKLFF. The CDR3 nucleotides read TGCGCCAGCAGCCAAGGGGGACAGGGGGCCTTTAAACTGTTTTTT. The chain uses TRBV4-3 and TRBJ1-4, with 12 bases that match TRBD1. Germline V lookup: CDR1 LGHNA, CDR2 YSLEER. V trimming: 1 base; J trimming: 11 bases; junction bases outside the gene matches: 5. This CDR3 contains 15 residues.

The rearrangement links TRBV2 to TRBJ2-5; 8 bases map to TRBD2. Trimming removed 6 bases from V and 1 base from J; junction bases left unmatched: 4. CDR3 length: 14 residues. The germline V gene has CDR1 SNHLY and CDR2 FYNNEI. The CDR3 is CASRQTSGQETQYF. Here the CDR3 DNA reads TGTGCCAGCAGACAAACTAGCGGCCAAGAGACCCAGTACTTC.

This clone has a handful of counts. The V gene is TRBV2, the J gene TRBJ2-1, with D tentatively TRBD2 (5 bases). This CDR3 is built from 14 residues. The germline gives CDR1 SNHLY, CDR2 FYNNEI. The V gene lost 3 bases and the J gene lost 4 bases, with 10 bases spanning the gap. The CDR3 DNA follows: TGTGCCAGCAGTGAGGGTAGCGAGTACAATGAGCAGTTCTTC. Protein sequence: CASSEGSEYNEQFF.

Notes on this clone: The identical CDR3 is also encoded by other nucleotide sequences in the sample. This chain joins TRBV5-1 and TRBJ2-7, with a possible D match to TRBD2 (5 bases). Germline lookup yields CDR1 SGHRS and CDR2 YFSETQ. Between the trimmed V and J ends, which lost 0 bases and 0 bases, there was a span of 7 bases. The CDR3 contains 14 residues. The CDR3 loop is CASSLVGSSYEQYF. CDR3 sequence (DNA): TGCGCCAGCAGCTTGGTTGGGAGCTCCTACGAGCAGTACTTC.

The V and J genes are TRBV12-5 and TRBJ1-5, with unresolved D. Germline V gene sequence: CDR1 LGHNT, CDR2 FRNRAP. V was pared by 2 bases and J by 2 bases, with 7 bases between. The CDR3 loop spans 14 amino acids. Here the CDR3 DNA reads TGTGCTAGTGGTTTGCGGTACGGCAATCAGCCCCAGCATTTT. Encoded protein: CASGLRYGNQPQHF.